These 2 T cell receptor beta chains were all obtained from the same sample, sequenced in a study of resident and recirculating memory T cells in vitiligo. Only in-frame clones appear in the TCRdb table, and some are missing; sequencing was by immunoSEQ multiplex PCR. Altogether 70,000 to 75,000 clones are present, more than 85% being singletons, with the ten largest covering 4.9%. What was sequenced was blood. Receptors originate from a male donor with vitiligo.

This clone turned up a few times. The chain joins TRBV5-1 to TRBJ2-7; 7 bases are a match to TRBD1. The V segment lost 0 bases and the J segment 2 bases; nucleotides outside the gene matches: 2. Germline CDR1 reads SGHRS; CDR2 reads YFSETQ. CDR3 length: 14 residues. The CDR3 loop is CASSLGGTAYEQYF. CDR3 nucleotide sequence: TGCGCCAGCAGCTTGGGGGGGACAGCCTACGAGCAGTACTTC.

The gene calls are TRBV5-6 and TRBJ2-4; D is undetermined. Per germline, CDR1 SGHDT and CDR2 YYEEEE. The CDR3 runs to 15 residues. V gave up 0 bases and J gave up 5 bases, with 12 bases separating them. CDR3 sequence (DNA): TGTGCCAGCAGCTTGGTCAGCGTCGGCCAAAACATTCAGTACTTC. This sequence encodes CASSLVSVGQNIQYF.